This T cell receptor (beta chain) is drawn from a study of cytomegalovirus exposure and HLA in healthy donors. PCR amplification relied on 60 Vbeta primers (plus 13 Jbeta primers). The data were produced by immunoSEQ multiplex PCR, yet TCRdb's version contains in-frame clones alone and is incomplete. The repertoire includes under 200,000 clones, roughly 76% of them detected once, and approximately 13% sits in the top ten. The CDR3 runs 13 residues. CDR1 is MNHNS and CDR2 is SASEGT in the germline V gene. V lost 6 bases to trimming and J lost 9 bases, with 15 bases between them. The sequenced sample consisted of PBMCs. The rearrangement links TRBV6-1 to TRBJ1-5; no clear D gene. The origin of this receptor is a woman aged 50 to 65 in good health and CMV-seronegative. In nucleotides, the CDR3 is TGTGCCAGCAGCGCGACTGAGATACTGCCCCAGCATTTT. Translation: CASSATEILPQHF.